This T cell receptor beta chain was recovered during a study of T-cell reconstitution after alpha-beta-depleted transplantation in children. Library preparation (for TCRbeta) was performed with unique molecular identifiers. TCRdb itself ran the PCR reads through MiXCR, one entry per CDR3 protein. The profile shows some 310,000 distinct CDR3 sequences, around 25% of them singletons. The study, taken as a whole, reports: T-cell numbers and diversity one year post-transplant derived largely from freshly generated T cells. Recipient T cells and thymic progenitors that survived were the source of the high TCRbeta diversity seen at day 60 in some patients. At around two months after transplant, the alpha-beta T cells were reportedly derived from several hundred expanded clones that came from non-depleted graft cells.

Germline V lookup: CDR1 SGHRS, CDR2 YFSETQ. After removal of 2 bases from V and 0 bases from J, the junction contained 12 bases not matched to a gene. The CDR3 contains 18 residues. The sample holds a few counts of this clonotype. Its target is unknown. The clonotype originates from a male patient younger than 18 who had a stem cell transplant for acute lymphoblastic leukemia, so the T cells may come from the graft donor. V gene TRBV5-1 combines with J gene TRBJ2-7, with 9 bases matching TRBD2. The source was PBMCs, mostly from graft donor cells, collected 180 days after TCRalphabeta/CD19-depleted stem cell transplant. Here the CDR3 DNA reads TGCGCCAGCAGCTTCTCAGGGACTAGCAGTAGGAGCTCCTACGAGCAGTACTTC. Translating gives CASSFSGTSSRSSYEQYF.